The 14 T cell receptor beta chains given below trace back to one sample, sequenced in a study of T-cell reconstitution after alpha-beta-depleted transplantation in children. As it was prepared, the TCRbeta library received unique molecular identifiers. TCRdb itself ran the PCR reads through MiXCR, one entry per CDR3 protein. Among about 360,000 distinct CDR3 sequences listed, about an eighth were seen once. This specimen was PBMCs, taken from the stem cell graft. The receptor source for this set is a human donor who donated a stem cell graft to a child with Fanconi anemia.

There are a few counts of this clonotype. The chain carries TRBV5-6 and TRBJ2-7; 9 bases align to TRBD1. The CDR3 runs 15 residues. Germline V gene data show CDR1 as SGHDT and CDR2 as YYEEEE. J was trimmed by 5 bases and V by 4 bases; bases with no gene match: 10. CDR3 amino acids: CASSPIGQGSNEQYV. For the CDR3, the DNA is TGTGCCAGCAGCCCGATTGGACAGGGGTCCAACGAGCAGTACGTC.

This clonotype was observed a few times. The chain's CDR3 is CASSPVRARVSSYNEQFF. The CDR3 DNA reads TGTGCCAGCAGCCCGGTAAGAGCTAGGGTGAGCTCCTACAATGAGCAGTTCTTC. This sequence joins TRBV4-2 and TRBJ2-1; D not resolved. V was cut by 4 bases and J by 0 bases, with 19 bases left in between. CDR3 length: 18 residues. Germline V gene lookup returns CDR1 LGHNA and CDR2 YNFKEQ.

This clonotype showed up just a few times. This chain uses TRBV11-2 with TRBJ1-5; D is ambiguous. CDR3 size: 13 residues. Trimming stripped 2 bases from V and 4 bases from J, with 6 bases between. CDR1 SGHAT and CDR2 FQNNGV come from the germline V gene. This CDR3 is CASSLSLNQPQHF. The CDR3 DNA sequence: TGTGCCAGCAGCTTATCGCTGAATCAGCCCCAGCATTTT.

This clonotype was counted between two and nine times. V and J are TRBV29-1 and TRBJ1-6; D possibly corresponds to TRBD1 (6 bases). The germline gives CDR1 SQVTM, CDR2 ANQGSEA. The CDR3 runs 13 residues. V was trimmed by 4 bases and J by 7 bases, leaving 11 bases between them. CDR3 sequence (DNA): TGCAGCGTTGCCCGGGACACCAATTCACCCCTCCACTTT. It translates to CSVARDTNSPLHF.

In this sample, this clonotype turned up a few times. The V and J genes are TRBV18 and TRBJ2-1; a possible D gene is TRBD2 (6 bases). Germline CDR1 KGHSH, CDR2 LQKENI. This CDR3 is 15 amino acids long. V shed 3 bases and J shed 7 bases, with 16 bases lying between them. CDR3 sequence: CASSPPGDFGNEQFF. The CDR3 DNA follows: TGTGCCAGCTCACCCCCCGGGGACTTCGGGAATGAGCAGTTCTTC.

This chain links TRBV3-1 with TRBJ1-5; unclear D gene. CDR1 LGHDT and CDR2 YNNKEL come from the germline V gene (reference sequence). Trimming took off 1 base at V and 3 bases at J, with 13 bases between the two ends. CDR3 size: 16 residues. The CDR3 nucleotides are TGTGCCAGCAGCCAAGGCCCGGTCGGTAACAATCAGCCCCAGCATTTT. This codes for CASSQGPVGNNQPQHF.

V gene TRBV6-1 combines with J gene TRBJ1-1, with 9 bases that match TRBD1. Germline trimming cut 6 bases from V and 1 base from J; bases unmatched to any gene: 9. The CDR3 runs to 16 residues. The V gene's germline CDR1 is MNHNS and CDR2 SASEGT. The CDR3 nucleotides are TGTGCCAGCAGCCGAGGGACAGGGAAATGGAACACTGAAGCTTTCTTT. This translates into CASSRGTGKWNTEAFF.

The chain is built from TRBV4-3 and TRBJ2-1, with TRBD2 as a possible D gene (5 bases). Germline V lookup: CDR1 LGHNA, CDR2 YSLEER. This CDR3 is built from 16 residues. V was shortened by 2 bases and J by 9 bases, with 20 bases between the two germline ends. The CDR3 here is CASSQTAGNLPGEQFF. The DNA for the CDR3 is TGCGCCAGCAGCCAAACGGCGGGTAACCTTCCCGGTGAGCAGTTCTTC.

The rearrangement uses TRBV6-2 or TRBV6-3 and TRBJ1-1, with D tentatively TRBD1 (5 bases). The CDR3 has 12 amino acids. The germline V gene has CDR1 MNHEY and CDR2 SVGEGT. The ends were cut back, 5 bases at V and 10 bases at J, with 14 bases in the middle. CDR3 amino acids: CASSLEGVVAFF. The CDR3 DNA follows: TGTGCCAGCAGTCTCGAAGGGGTGGTAGCTTTCTTT.

This clonotype was seen only a few times. This chain links TRBV7-8 with TRBJ2-5; no clear D. Germline V gives CDR1 SGHVS, CDR2 FQNEAQ. Trimming cost V 1 base and J 0 bases, with 9 bases left between them. This CDR3 contains 15 residues. The CDR3 is CASSLDELHQETQYF. The CDR3 region has the DNA TGTGCCAGCAGCTTAGACGAGTTACACCAAGAGACCCAGTACTTC. Full variable domain (remainder filled in from reference TRBV7-8 and TRBJ2-5): GAGVSQSPRYKVAKRGQDVALRCDPISGHVSLFWYQQALGQGPEFLTYFQNEAQLDKSGLPSDRFFAERPEGSVSTLKIQRTQQEDSAVYLCASSLDELHQETQYFGPGTRLLVL.

This clonotype was detected a few times. This chain uses TRBV20-1 with TRBJ1-1; D possibly corresponds to TRBD1 (5 bases). CDR3 length: 15 amino acids. Germline values: CDR1 DFQATT, CDR2 SNEGSKA (reference sequence). V was shortened by 0 bases and J by 8 bases, with 19 bases between the two germline ends. CDR3 nucleotides: TGCAGTGCTAGAGATCCGTGGGGCTCCGAAAGCGAAGCTTTCTTT. Its protein product is CSARDPWGSESEAFF.

This clonotype was seen a handful of times. The V and J genes are TRBV18 and TRBJ2-1, with unresolved D. CDR3 length: 12 residues. Per germline, CDR1 KGHSH and CDR2 LQKENI. V lost 6 bases to trimming and J lost 8 bases, with 11 bases between them. The CDR3 spells CASSQAFDEQFF. CDR3 bases: TGTGCCAGCTCCCAGGCTTTCGATGAGCAGTTCTTC.

This clonotype was detected many times. The chain has TRBV12-3 or TRBV12-4 and TRBJ2-5; 7 nucleotides align to TRBD2. CDR3 length equals 14 residues. After removal of 3 bases from V and 7 bases from J, the junction contained 8 bases not matched to a gene. The DNA for the CDR3 is TGTGCCAGCAGTTTTCGGCAGGCTAGCGGGACCCAGTACTTC. Its protein product is CASSFRQASGTQYF.

In its sample, this clonotype was seen a few times. The rearrangement joins TRBV19 to TRBJ1-5; possibly TRBD1 for D (5 bases). The germline gives CDR1 LNHDA, CDR2 SQIVND (reference sequence). The CDR3 loop spans 16 amino acids. The V end lost 5 bases, the J end lost 4 bases, and 18 bases lay between the germline ends. The chain's CDR3 is CASSEWDGGANQPQHF. CDR3 in DNA: TGTGCCAGTAGTGAGTGGGACGGCGGGGCAAATCAGCCCCAGCATTTT. The complete variable domain, with remaining parts taken from reference TRBV19 and TRBJ1-5, reads DGGITQSPKYLFRKEGQNVTLSCEQNLNHDAMYWYRQDPGQGLRLIYYSQIVNDFQKGDIAEGYSVSREKKESFPLTVTSAQKNPTAFYLCASSEWDGGANQPQHFGDGTRLSIL.